This TCR beta chain was observed in a study of cytomegalovirus exposure and HLA in healthy donors. The CDR3 runs 16 residues. Deletions cut 6 bases from V and 0 bases from J, with 18 bases between. The germline V gene encodes CDR1 ENHRY and CDR2 SYGVKD. Study-level findings and limits: An apparent linkage of common viral pathogens to several of the most significant clusters emerged in a later analysis.

PCR used 60 Vbeta primers and 13 Jbeta primers. TCRdb's copy holds only in-frame clones and misses some; the assay was immunoSEQ multiplex PCR. The data hold under 200,000 clones, with around 78% observed a single time. While unrecorded immune exposures were likely, the donors were nominally healthy when sampled. Notes on this clone: What it binds is unknown.

The chain has TRBV10-3 and TRBJ2-7; possible D gene TRBD1, 5 bases. This clonotype was obtained from a female donor in good health and CMV-seronegative. The source material was PBMCs. This CDR3 is CAISGGAGSISYEQYF. The CDR3 coding sequence is TGTGCCATCAGCGGTGGGGCAGGATCTATCTCCTACGAGCAGTACTTC.